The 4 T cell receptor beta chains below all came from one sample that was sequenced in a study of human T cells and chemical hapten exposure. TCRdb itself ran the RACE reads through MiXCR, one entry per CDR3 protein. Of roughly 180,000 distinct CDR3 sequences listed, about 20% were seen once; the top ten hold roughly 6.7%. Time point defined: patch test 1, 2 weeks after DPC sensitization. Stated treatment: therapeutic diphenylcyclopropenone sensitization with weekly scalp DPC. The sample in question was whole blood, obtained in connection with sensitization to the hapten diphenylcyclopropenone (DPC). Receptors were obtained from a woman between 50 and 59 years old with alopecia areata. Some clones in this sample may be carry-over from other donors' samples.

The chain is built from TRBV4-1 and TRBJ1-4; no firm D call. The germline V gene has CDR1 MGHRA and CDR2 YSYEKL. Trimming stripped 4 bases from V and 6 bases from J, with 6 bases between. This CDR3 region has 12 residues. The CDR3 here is CASSRLHEKLFF. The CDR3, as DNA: TGCGCCAGCAGCCGATTACATGAAAAACTGTTTTTT.

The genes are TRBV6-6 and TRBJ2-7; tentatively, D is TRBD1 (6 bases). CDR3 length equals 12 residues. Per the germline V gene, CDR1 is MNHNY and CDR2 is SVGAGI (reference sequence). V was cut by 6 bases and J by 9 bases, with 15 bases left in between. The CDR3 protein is CASSLQGYGQYF. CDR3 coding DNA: TGTGCCAGCAGCCTACAGGGCTATGGGCAGTACTTC.

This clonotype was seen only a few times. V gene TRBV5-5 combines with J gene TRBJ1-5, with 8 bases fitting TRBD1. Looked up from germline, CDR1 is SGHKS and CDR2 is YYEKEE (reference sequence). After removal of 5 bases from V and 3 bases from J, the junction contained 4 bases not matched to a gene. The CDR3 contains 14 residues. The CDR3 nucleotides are TGTGCCAGCAGTAGACAGGGGACCAATCAGCCCCAGCATTTT. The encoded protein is CASSRQGTNQPQHF.

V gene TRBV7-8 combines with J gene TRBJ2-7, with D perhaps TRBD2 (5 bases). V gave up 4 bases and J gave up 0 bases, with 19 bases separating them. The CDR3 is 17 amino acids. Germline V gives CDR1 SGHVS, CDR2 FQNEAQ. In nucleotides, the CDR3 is TGTGCCAGCAGCTCAGTGGTAAGAGCGGAAAGCTCCTACGAGCAGTACTTC. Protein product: CASSSVVRAESSYEQYF.